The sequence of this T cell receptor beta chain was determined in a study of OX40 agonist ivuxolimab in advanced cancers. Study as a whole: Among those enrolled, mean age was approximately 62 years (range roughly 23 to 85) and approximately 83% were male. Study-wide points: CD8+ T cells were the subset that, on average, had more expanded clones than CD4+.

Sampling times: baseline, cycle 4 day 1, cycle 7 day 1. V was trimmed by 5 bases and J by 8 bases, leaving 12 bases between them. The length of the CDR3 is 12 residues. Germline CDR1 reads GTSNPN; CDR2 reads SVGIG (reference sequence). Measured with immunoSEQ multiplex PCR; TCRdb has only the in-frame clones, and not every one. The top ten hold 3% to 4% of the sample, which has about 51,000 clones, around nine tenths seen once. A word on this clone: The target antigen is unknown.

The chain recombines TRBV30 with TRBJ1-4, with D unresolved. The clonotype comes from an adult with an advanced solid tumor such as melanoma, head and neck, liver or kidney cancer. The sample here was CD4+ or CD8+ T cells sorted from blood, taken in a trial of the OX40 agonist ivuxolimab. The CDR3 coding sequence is TGTGCCTGGGATGCTAACGAGGAAAAACTGTTTTTT. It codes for CAWDANEEKLFF. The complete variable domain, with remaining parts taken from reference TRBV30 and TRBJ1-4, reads SQTIHQWPATLVQPVGSPLSLECTVEGTSNPNLYWYRQAAGRGLQLLFYSVGIGQISSEVPQNLSASRPQDRQFILSSKKLLLSDSGFYLCAWDANEEKLFFGSGTQLSVL.